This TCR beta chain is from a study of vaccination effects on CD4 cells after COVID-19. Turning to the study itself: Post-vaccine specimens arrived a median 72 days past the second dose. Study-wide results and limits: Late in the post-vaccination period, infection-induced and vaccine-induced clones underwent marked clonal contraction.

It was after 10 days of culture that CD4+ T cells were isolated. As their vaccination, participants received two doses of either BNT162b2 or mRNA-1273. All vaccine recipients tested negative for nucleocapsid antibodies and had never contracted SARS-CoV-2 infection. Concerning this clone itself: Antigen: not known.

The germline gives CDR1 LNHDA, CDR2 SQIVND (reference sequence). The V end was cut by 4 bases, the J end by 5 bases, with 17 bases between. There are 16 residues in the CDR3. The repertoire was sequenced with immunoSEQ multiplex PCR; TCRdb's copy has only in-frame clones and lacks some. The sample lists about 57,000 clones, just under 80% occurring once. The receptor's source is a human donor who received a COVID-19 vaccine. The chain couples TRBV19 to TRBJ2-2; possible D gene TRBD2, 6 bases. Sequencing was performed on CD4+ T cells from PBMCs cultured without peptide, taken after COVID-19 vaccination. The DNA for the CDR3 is TGTGCCAGTAGTAGAGGAGCCGGGACTTCGACCGGGGAGCTGTTTTTT. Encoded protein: CASSRGAGTSTGELFF.